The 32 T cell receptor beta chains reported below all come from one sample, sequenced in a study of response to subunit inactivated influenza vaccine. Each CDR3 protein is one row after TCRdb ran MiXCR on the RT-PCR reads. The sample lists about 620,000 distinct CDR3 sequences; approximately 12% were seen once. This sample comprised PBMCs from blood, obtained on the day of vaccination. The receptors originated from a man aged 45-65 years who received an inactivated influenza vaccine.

Here the CDR3 reads CASRLAGVKTQYF. DNA for the CDR3: TGTGCCTCAAGACTAGCGGGAGTAAAGACCCAGTACTTC. The chain uses TRBV12-3 or TRBV12-4 and TRBJ2-5; 12 bases fit TRBD2. The CDR3 runs to 13 residues. With V trimmed by 11 bases and J by 6 bases, 7 bases remained unmatched.

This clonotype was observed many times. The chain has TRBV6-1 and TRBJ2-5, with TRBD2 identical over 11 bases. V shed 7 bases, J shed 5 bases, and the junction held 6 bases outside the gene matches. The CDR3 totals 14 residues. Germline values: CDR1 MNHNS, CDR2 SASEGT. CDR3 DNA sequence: TGTGCCAGCACCAGTAGCGGGGGGGCCGAGACCCAGTACTTC. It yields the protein CASTSSGGAETQYF.

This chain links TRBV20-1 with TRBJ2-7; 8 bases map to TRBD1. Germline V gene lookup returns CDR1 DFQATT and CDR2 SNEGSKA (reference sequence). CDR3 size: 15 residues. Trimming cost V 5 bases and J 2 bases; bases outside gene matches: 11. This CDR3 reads CSARPRQGMTYEQYF. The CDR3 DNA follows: TGCAGTGCTCGACCACGACAGGGGATGACCTACGAGCAGTACTTC.

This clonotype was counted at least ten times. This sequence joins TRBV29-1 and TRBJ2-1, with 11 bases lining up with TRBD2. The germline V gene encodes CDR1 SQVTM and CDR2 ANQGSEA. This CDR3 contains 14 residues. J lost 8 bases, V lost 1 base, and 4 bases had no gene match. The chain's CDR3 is CSVEASGRSYEQFF. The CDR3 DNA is TGCAGCGTTGAAGCTAGCGGGAGGAGTTATGAGCAGTTCTTC.

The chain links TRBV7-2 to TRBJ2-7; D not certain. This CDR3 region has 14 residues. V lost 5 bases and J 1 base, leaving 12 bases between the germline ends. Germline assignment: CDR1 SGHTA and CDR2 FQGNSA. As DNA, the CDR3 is TGTGCCAGCAGCCCCGGCAGCACATCCTACGAGCAGTACTTC. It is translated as CASSPGSTSYEQYF.

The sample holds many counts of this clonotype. The CDR3 DNA sequence: TGTGCCAGCAACAACGTGGAGGACAACTCCTACGAGCAGTACTTC. Translating it yields CASNNVEDNSYEQYF. The gene calls are TRBV28 and TRBJ2-7; the D call may be TRBD1 or TRBD2 (5 bases each). The CDR3 covers 15 residues. Trimming removed 7 bases from V and 0 bases from J, with 16 bases in between. Germline CDR1 MDHEN, CDR2 SYDVKM.

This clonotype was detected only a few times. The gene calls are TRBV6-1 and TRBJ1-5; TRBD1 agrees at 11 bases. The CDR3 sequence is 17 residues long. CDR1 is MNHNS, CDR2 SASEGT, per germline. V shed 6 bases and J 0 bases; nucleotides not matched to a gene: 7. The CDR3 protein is CASRKGQGGSSNQPQHF. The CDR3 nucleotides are TGTGCCAGCAGGAAGGGACAGGGGGGGAGTAGCAATCAGCCCCAGCATTTT.

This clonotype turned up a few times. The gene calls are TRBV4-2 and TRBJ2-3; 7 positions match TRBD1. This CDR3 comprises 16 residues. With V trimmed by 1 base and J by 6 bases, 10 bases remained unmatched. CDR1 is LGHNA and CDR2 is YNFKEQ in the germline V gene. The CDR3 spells CASSQGTGAPTDTQYF. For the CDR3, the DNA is TGTGCCAGCAGCCAAGGGACAGGAGCCCCAACTGATACGCAGTATTTT.

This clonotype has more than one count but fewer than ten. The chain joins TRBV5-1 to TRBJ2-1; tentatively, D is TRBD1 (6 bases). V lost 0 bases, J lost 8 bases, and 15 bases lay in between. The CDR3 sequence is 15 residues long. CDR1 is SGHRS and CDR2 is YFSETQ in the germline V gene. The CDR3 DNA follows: TGCGCCAGCAGCTTGGATTCGACAGGTGGCGATGAGCAGTTCTTC. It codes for CASSLDSTGGDEQFF.

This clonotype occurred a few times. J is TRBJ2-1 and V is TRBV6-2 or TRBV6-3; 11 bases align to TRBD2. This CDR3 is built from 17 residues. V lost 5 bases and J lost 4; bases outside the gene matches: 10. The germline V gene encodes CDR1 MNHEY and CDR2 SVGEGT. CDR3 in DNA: TGTGCCAGCAGTGGCGGTGGACTAGCGGGTGCTTACAATGAGCAGTTCTTC. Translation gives CASSGGGLAGAYNEQFF.

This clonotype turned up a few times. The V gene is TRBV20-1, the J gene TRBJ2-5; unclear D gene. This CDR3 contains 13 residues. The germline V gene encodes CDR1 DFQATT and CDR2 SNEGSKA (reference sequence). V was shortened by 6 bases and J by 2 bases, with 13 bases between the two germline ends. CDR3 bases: TGCAGTGCCTTCCGGAGAGCTCAAGAGACCCAGTACTTC. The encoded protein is CSAFRRAQETQYF.

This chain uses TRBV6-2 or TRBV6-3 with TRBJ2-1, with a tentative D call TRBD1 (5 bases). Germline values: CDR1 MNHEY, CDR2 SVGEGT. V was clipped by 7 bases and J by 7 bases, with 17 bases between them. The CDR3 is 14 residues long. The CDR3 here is CASKVMGLVNEQFF. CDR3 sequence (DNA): TGTGCCAGCAAGGTCATGGGGCTGGTGAATGAGCAGTTCTTC.

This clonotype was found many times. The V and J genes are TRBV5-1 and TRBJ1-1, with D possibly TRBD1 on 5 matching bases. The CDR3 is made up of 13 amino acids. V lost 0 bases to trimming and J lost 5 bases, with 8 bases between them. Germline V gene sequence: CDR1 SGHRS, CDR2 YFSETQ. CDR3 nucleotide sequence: TGCGCCAGCAGCTTGGTGGCAGGGACTGAAGCTTTCTTT. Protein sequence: CASSLVAGTEAFF.

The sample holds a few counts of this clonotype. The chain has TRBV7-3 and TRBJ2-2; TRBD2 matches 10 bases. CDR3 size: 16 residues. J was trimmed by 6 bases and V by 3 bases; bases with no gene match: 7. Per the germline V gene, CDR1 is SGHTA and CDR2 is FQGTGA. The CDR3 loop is CASSFTTSGIPGELFF. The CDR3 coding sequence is TGTGCCAGCAGCTTTACTACTAGCGGGATTCCCGGGGAGCTGTTTTTT.

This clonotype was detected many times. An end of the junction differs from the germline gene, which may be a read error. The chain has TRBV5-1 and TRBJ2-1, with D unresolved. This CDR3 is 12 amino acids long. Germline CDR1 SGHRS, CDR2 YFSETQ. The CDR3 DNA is TGTGCCAGCAGTTTAACCTTCAATGAGCAGTTCTTC. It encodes CASSLTFNEQFF. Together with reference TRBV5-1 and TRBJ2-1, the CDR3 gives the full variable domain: KAGVTQTPRYLIKTRGQQVTLSCSPISGHRSVSWYQQTPGQGLQFLFEYFSETQRNKGNFPGRFSGRQFSNSRSEMNVSTLELGDSALYLCASSLTFNEQFFGPGTRLTVL.

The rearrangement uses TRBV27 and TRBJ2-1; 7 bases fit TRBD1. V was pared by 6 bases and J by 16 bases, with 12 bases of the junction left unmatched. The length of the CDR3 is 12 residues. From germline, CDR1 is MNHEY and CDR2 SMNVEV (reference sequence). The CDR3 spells CASRRSGTDDFF. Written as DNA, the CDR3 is TGTGCCAGCAGACGATCCGGGACAGATGACTTCTTC.

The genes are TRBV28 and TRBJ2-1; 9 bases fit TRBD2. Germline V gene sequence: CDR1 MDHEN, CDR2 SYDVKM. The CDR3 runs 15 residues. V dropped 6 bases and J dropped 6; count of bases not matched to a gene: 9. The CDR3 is CASRILAGVLNEQFF. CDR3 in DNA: TGTGCCAGCAGAATATTAGCGGGAGTTCTCAATGAGCAGTTCTTC. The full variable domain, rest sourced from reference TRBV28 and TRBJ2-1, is DVKVTQSSRYLVKRTGEKVFLECVQDMDHENMFWYRQDPGLGLRLIYFSYDVKMKEKGDIPEGYSVSREKKERFSLILESASTNQTSMYLCASRILAGVLNEQFFGPGTRLTVL.

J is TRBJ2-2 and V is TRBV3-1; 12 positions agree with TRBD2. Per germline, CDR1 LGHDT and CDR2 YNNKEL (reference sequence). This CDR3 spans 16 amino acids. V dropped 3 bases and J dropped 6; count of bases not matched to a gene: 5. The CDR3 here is CASSHLAGGPSGELFF. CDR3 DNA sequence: TGTGCCAGCAGCCATCTAGCGGGGGGGCCGTCCGGGGAGCTGTTTTTT. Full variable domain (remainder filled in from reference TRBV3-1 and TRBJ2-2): DTAVSQTPKYLVTQMGNDKSIKCEQNLGHDTMYWYKQDSKKFLKIMFSYNNKELIINETVPNRFSPKSPDKAHLNLHINSLELGDSAVYFCASSHLAGGPSGELFFGEGSRLTVL.

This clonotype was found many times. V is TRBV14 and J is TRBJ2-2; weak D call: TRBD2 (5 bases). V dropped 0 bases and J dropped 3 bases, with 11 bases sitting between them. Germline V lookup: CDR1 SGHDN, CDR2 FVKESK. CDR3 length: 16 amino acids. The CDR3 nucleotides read TGTGCCAGCAGCCAAGAGTTACGGGGAGACACCGGGGAGCTGTTTTTT. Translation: CASSQELRGDTGELFF.

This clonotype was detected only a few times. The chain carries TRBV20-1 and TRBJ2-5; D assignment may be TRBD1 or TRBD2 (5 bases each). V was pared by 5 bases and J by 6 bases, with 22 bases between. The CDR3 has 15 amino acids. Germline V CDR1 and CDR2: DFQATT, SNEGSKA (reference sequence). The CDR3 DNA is TGCAGTGCTCCCCCCCCCAGGGAGTCTCCCCAGACCCAGTACTTC. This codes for CSAPPPRESPQTQYF.

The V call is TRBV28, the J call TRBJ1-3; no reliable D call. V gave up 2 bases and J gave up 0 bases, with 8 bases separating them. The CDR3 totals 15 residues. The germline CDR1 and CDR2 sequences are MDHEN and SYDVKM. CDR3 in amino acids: CASSLTHSSGNTIYF. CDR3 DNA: TGTGCCAGCAGTTTAACTCACAGCTCTGGAAACACCATATATTTT.

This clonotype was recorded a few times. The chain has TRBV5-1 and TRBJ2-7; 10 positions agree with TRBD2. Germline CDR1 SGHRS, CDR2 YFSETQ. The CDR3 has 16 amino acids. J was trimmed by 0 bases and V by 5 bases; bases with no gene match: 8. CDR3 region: CASSLTLAGVSYEQYF. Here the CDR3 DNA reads TGCGCCAGCAGTTTAACCCTAGCGGGAGTCTCCTACGAGCAGTACTTC.

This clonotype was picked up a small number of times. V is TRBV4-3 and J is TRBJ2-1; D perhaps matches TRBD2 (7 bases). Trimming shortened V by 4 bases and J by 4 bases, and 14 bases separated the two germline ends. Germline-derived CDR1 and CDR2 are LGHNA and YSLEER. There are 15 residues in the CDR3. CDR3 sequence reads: CASSPVRGAYNEQFF. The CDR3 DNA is TGCGCCAGCAGCCCCGTTCGGGGGGCTTACAATGAGCAGTTCTTC.

The CDR3 coding sequence is TGTGCCAGCAGCGTCCGGGACAGGGGGGACTATGGCTACACCTTC. Translation: CASSVRDRGDYGYTF. This chain joins TRBV6-1 and TRBJ1-2, with TRBD1 matching over 11 bases. This CDR3 contains 15 residues. V was pared by 6 bases and J by 3 bases, with 6 bases of the junction left unmatched. CDR1 MNHNS and CDR2 SASEGT come from the germline V gene.

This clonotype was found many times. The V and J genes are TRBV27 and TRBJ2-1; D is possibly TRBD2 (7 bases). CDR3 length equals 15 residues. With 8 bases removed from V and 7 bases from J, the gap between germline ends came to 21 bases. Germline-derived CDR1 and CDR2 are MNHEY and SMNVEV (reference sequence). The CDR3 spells CASWDLLGGGNEQFF. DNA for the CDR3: TGTGCCAGCTGGGACCTACTAGGGGGAGGGAATGAGCAGTTCTTC.

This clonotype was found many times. DNA of the CDR3: TGTGCCAGCTCAGGGGCAGATACGCAGTATTTT. The encoded protein is CASSGADTQYF. This chain uses TRBV7-2 with TRBJ2-3; tentatively, D is TRBD1 (6 bases). Trimming shortened V by 8 bases and J by 4 bases, and 7 bases separated the two germline ends. Germline CDR1 and CDR2: SGHTA and FQGNSA. The CDR3 sequence is 11 residues long.

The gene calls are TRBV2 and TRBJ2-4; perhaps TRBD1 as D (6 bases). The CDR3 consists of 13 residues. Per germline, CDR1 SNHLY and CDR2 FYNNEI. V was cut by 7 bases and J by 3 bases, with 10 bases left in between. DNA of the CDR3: TGTGCCAGCACAACGACAGGCAAAAACATTCAGTACTTC. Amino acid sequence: CASTTTGKNIQYF.

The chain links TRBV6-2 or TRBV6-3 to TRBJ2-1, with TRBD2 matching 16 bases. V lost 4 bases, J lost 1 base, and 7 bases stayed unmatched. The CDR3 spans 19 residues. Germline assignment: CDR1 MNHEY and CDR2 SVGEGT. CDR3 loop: CASSFPGTSGGGSYNEQFF. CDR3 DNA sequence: TGTGCCAGCAGTTTCCCCGGGACTAGCGGGGGGGGATCCTACAATGAGCAGTTCTTC.

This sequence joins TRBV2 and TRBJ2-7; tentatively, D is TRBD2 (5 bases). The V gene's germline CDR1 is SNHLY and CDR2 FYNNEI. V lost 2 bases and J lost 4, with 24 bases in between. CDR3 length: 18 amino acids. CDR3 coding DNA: TGTGCCAGCAGTGAACGATCGGGTGCCATCTTGGGAGTGTACGAGCAGTACTTC. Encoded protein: CASSERSGAILGVYEQYF.

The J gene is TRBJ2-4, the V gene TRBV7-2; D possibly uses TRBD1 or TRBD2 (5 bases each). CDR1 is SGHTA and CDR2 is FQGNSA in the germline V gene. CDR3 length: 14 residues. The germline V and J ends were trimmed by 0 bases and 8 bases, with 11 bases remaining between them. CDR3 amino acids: CASSLAVGVDIQYF. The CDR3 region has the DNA TGTGCCAGCAGCTTAGCGGTGGGGGTGGACATTCAGTACTTC.

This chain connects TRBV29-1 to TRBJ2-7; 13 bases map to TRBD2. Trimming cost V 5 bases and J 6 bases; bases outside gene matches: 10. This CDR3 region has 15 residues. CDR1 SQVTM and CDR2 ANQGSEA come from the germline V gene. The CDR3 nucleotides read TGCAGCGTTACTCACCCCGGACTAGCGGGAGCCGAGCAGTACTTC. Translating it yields CSVTHPGLAGAEQYF.

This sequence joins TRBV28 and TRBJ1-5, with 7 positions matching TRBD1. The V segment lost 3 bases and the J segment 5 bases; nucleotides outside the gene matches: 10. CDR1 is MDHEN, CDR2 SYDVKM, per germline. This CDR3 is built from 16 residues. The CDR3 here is CASSLISTGKDQPQHF. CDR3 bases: TGTGCCAGCAGTTTGATCTCGACAGGGAAGGATCAGCCCCAGCATTTT.